Reported below is one TCR beta chain. Its antigen is currently unknown. This sample's TCRbeta library carried unique molecular identifier barcodes. TCRdb processed the PCR reads anew with MiXCR; each CDR3 protein has one entry. The table shows around 960,000 distinct CDR3 sequences, with about 31% occurring only once. The CDR3 is 14 residues long. Trimming removed 0 bases from V and 6 bases from J, with 9 bases in between. Germline V gene data show CDR1 as SGHKS and CDR2 as YYEKEE (reference sequence). The entry originates in a study of T-cell reconstitution after alpha-beta-depleted transplantation in children. Points from the study as a whole: T cells produced anew were the main source of T-cell counts and diversity one year after transplant. Alpha-beta T cells about two months after transplant reportedly derived from several hundred expanded graft clones.

The V call is TRBV5-5, the J call TRBJ2-2; D is uncertain. Sequencing used PBMCs, mostly from graft donor cells, obtained 360 days after TCRalphabeta/CD19-depleted stem cell transplant. The sequence came from a boy less than two years old who had a stem cell transplant for SCID, so the T cells may come from the graft donor. CDR3 sequence (DNA): TGTGCCAGCAGCTTGGGAACCGGGTCCGGGGAGCTGTTTTTT. Encoded protein: CASSLGTGSGELFF.